A single sample gave rise to the 9 T cell receptor beta chains below, sequenced in a study of T cell responses to AZD1222 COVID-19 vaccine. Here immunoSEQ multiplex PCR was the method, and the copy in TCRdb shows in-frame clones only, minus some. The sample has about 100,000 clones; about 85% are singletons. The input for sequencing was peripheral blood, taken on day 0 of AZD1222 vaccination. The source is an adult in good health.

The rearrangement links TRBV11-2 to TRBJ2-1, with TRBD2 identical over 10 bases. V trimming: 4 bases; J trimming: 7 bases; junction bases outside the gene matches: 13. Germline V gives CDR1 SGHAT, CDR2 FQNNGV. The CDR3 has 17 residues. CDR3: CASSSIAPSGSRNEQFF. The CDR3 nucleotides read TGTGCCAGCAGCTCCATAGCCCCTAGCGGGAGTAGGAATGAGCAGTTCTTC.

V is TRBV28 and J is TRBJ2-1; 10 nucleotides line up with TRBD1. V lost 5 bases to trimming and J lost 7 bases; unmatched junction nucleotides: 8. The germline gives CDR1 MDHEN, CDR2 SYDVKM. The CDR3 extends over 15 amino acids. CDR3: CASSAPGQGRNEQFF. Here the CDR3 DNA reads TGTGCCAGCAGTGCGCCGGGACAGGGGCGGAATGAGCAGTTCTTC.

This clone was seen a single time. The chain has TRBV7-9 and TRBJ1-3, with D unresolved. V was clipped by 3 bases and J by 0 bases, with 6 bases between them. This CDR3 has 14 residues. Germline values: CDR1 SEHNR, CDR2 FQNEAQ (reference sequence). The CDR3: CASSLMGSGNTIYF. As DNA, the CDR3 is TGTGCCAGCAGCTTGATGGGCTCTGGAAACACCATATATTTT.

This clone has more than one count but fewer than ten. The CDR3 loop is CASSLFGTQSSYEQYF. CDR3 in DNA: TGTGCCAGCAGCTTATTCGGAACGCAGAGCTCCTACGAGCAGTACTTC. This rearrangement joins TRBV7-6 to TRBJ2-7; D is unresolved. Trimming shortened V by 2 bases and J by 0 bases, and 14 bases separated the two germline ends. Germline CDR1 is SGHVS and CDR2 is FNYEAQ. The CDR3 contains 16 residues.

The rearrangement links TRBV28 to TRBJ1-3; D not certain. Per germline, CDR1 MDHEN and CDR2 SYDVKM. CDR3 size: 13 residues. Trimming took off 6 bases at V and 0 bases at J, with 6 bases between the two ends. The chain's CDR3 is CASRQSSGNTIYF. For the CDR3, the DNA is TGTGCCAGCAGGCAAAGCTCTGGAAACACCATATATTTT.

The chain recombines TRBV9 with TRBJ2-7, with D tentatively TRBD1 (5 bases). The germline V gene encodes CDR1 SGDLS and CDR2 YYNGEE. V dropped 4 bases and J dropped 1 base, with 9 bases sitting between them. There are 13 residues in the CDR3. The CDR3 DNA reads TGTGCCAGCAGCTCTGGGGCTTCCTACGAGCAGTACTTC. It specifies CASSSGASYEQYF.

The chain recombines TRBV28 with TRBJ1-1, with 7 bases aligning to TRBD1. The CDR3 covers 15 residues. CDR1 is MDHEN, CDR2 SYDVKM, per germline. With 5 bases clipped from V and 0 bases from J, the junction kept 6 bases outside the gene matches. This CDR3 reads CASSPPGQLNTEAFF. The CDR3, as DNA: TGTGCCAGCAGTCCTCCGGGACAGCTGAACACTGAAGCTTTCTTT.

J is TRBJ1-6 and V is TRBV15; D possibly corresponds to TRBD1 (5 bases). V lost 5 bases and J lost 8, with 13 bases in between. CDR1 is LNHNV and CDR2 is YYDKDF in the germline V gene (reference sequence). The CDR3 covers 14 residues. The CDR3 protein is CATSVGRVHSPLHF. CDR3 sequence (DNA): TGTGCCACCAGCGTGGGCAGGGTTCATTCACCCCTCCACTTT.

CDR3 region: CASSIGVAIIYGYTF. The CDR3 coding sequence is TGTGCCAGTAGTATAGGGGTTGCAATCATCTATGGCTACACCTTC. The chain couples TRBV19 to TRBJ1-2; no firm D call. CDR1 is LNHDA and CDR2 is SQIVND in the germline V gene (reference sequence). The CDR3 extends over 15 amino acids. V was cut by 1 base and J by 4 bases, with 13 bases left in between.